Listed below are T cell receptor beta chains from one sample, sequenced in a study of neurological immune-mediated disorders. TCRdb passed the 5' RACE reads through MiXCR, listing each CDR3 protein once. The repertoire holds some 80,000 distinct CDR3 sequences, with approximately 4.6% as singletons. Sequencing used PBMCs. The receptors were gathered from a woman in her sixties with multiple sclerosis. CDR3s include the opening cysteine and the closing phenylalanine or tryptophan. The D gene is left open where the match is weak. Expanded clones get a size class; other rows say once, few or many, or leave the size out.

D gene | clone size | J gene | V gene | CDR3 protein | CDR3 DNA
NA | NA | TRBJ1-6 | TRBV3-1 | CASTLVDLGNSPLHF | TGTGCCAGCACCCTCGTGGACCTGGGTAATTCACCCCTCCACTTT
NA | many | TRBJ1-4 | TRBV2 | CASTADGTNEKLFF | TGTGCCAGCACCGCCGACGGAACTAATGAAAAACTGTTTTTT
NA | many | TRBJ2-3 | TRBV5-1 | CASSLRGLSTDTQYF | TGCGCCAGCAGCTTGCGGGGGCTTAGCACAGATACGCAGTATTTT
NA | many | TRBJ2-5 | TRBV6-2/TRBV6-3 | CASSEFGGGPGETQYF | TGTGCCAGCAGTGAATTTGGGGGGGGGCCGGGGGAGACCCAGTACTTC
TRBD1 | many | TRBJ2-7 | TRBV10-3 | CAISEPGTGAYEQYF | TGTGCCATCAGTGAGCCCGGGACAGGGGCATACGAGCAGTACTTC
NA | many | TRBJ2-3 | TRBV7-2 | CASSTTTSTDTQYF | TGTGCCAGCAGCACTACAACTAGCACAGATACGCAGTATTTT
TRBD2 | few | TRBJ2-1 | TRBV7-8 | CASSYSALGLAGLEQFF | TGTGCCAGCAGCTACTCGGCACTGGGACTAGCGGGGCTTGAGCAGTTCTTC
NA | many | TRBJ2-1 | TRBV12-3/TRBV12-4 | CASSLGPSSYNEQFF | TGTGCCAGCAGTTTAGGACCGAGCTCCTACAATGAGCAGTTCTTC
NA | many | TRBJ2-1 | TRBV3-1 | CASSHTWGFEQFF | TGTGCCAGCAGCCACACTTGGGGTTTTGAGCAGTTCTTC
NA | many | TRBJ1-5 | TRBV20-1 | CSASGGQGQPQHF | TGCAGTGCTAGTGGGGGGCAAGGACAGCCCCAGCATTTT
NA | many | TRBJ2-3 | TRBV29-1 | CSVSGQSTDTQYF | TGCAGCGTTTCTGGGCAGAGCACAGATACGCAGTATTTT
NA | many | TRBJ1-6 | TRBV5-1 | CASSPGWATDNSPLHF | TGCGCCAGCAGCCCTGGGTGGGCAACCGATAATTCACCCCTCCACTTT
NA | many | TRBJ2-5 | TRBV29-1 | CSVENRGGETQYF | TGCAGCGTTGAAAACAGGGGAGGGGAGACCCAGTACTTC
TRBD2 | many | TRBJ2-5 | TRBV5-1 | CASSPLAAAREETQYF | TGCGCCAGCAGCCCCCTAGCGGCGGCGAGAGAAGAGACCCAGTACTTC
TRBD1 | many | TRBJ1-2 | TRBV20-1 | CSPKDRGDTGYTF | TGCAGTCCTAAGGACAGGGGAGATACCGGCTACACCTTC
TRBD1 | many | TRBJ1-4 | TRBV29-1 | CSAVGTDPEKLFF | TGCAGCGCTGTGGGGACAGACCCTGAAAAACTGTTTTTT
NA | many | TRBJ2-3 | TRBV5-1 | CASMGRTNPTDTQYF | TGCGCCAGCATGGGACGGACTAACCCCACAGATACGCAGTATTTT
NA | many | TRBJ1-1 | TRBV12-3/TRBV12-4 | CASSLGRTNTEAFF | TGTGCCAGCAGTTTGGGACGGACCAACACTGAAGCTTTCTTT
NA | NA | TRBJ2-2 | TRBV18 | CASSPLQGTTVELFF | TGTGCCAGCTCACCCTTGCAAGGAACCACCGTGGAGCTGTTTTTT
NA | many | TRBJ2-3 | TRBV3-1 | CASSHWRGGADTQYF | TGTGCCAGCAGCCATTGGCGGGGAGGCGCAGATACGCAGTATTTT
NA | many | TRBJ2-1 | TRBV20-1 | CSARDRIVNEQFF | TGCAGTGCTAGAGATCGTATCGTCAATGAGCAGTTCTTC
TRBD1 | many | TRBJ1-4 | TRBV6-5 | CASRRQGNEKLFF | TGTGCCAGCAGGCGACAGGGTAATGAAAAACTGTTTTTT
NA | many | TRBJ1-2 | TRBV27 | CASNHGGRGYGYTF | TGTGCCAGCAACCACGGCGGGAGAGGCTATGGCTACACCTTC
NA | many | TRBJ1-2 | TRBV6-6 | CASSSQGLLYGYTF | TGTGCCAGCAGTTCCCAGGGGCTCCTCTATGGCTACACCTTC
NA | many | TRBJ1-1 | TRBV6-5 | CASSSLGVGTEAFF | TGTGCCAGCAGTTCCCTGGGGGTAGGCACTGAAGCTTTCTTT
TRBD1 | many | TRBJ2-7 | TRBV20-1 | CSARVPVGQGGYEQYF | TGCAGTGCTAGGGTCCCCGTCGGACAGGGGGGGTACGAGCAGTACTTC
TRBD2 | NA | TRBJ2-3 | TRBV19 | CASSILPAGVTDTQYF | TGTGCCAGTAGTATCCTCCCAGCGGGGGTAACAGATACGCAGTATTTT
NA | many | TRBJ1-6 | TRBV5-1 | CASSRDLGAGSPLHF | TGCGCCAGCAGCCGCGATTTGGGGGCAGGGTCACCCCTCCACTTT
NA | many | TRBJ1-5 | TRBV28 | CASREGHRNQPQHF | TGTGCCAGCAGGGAGGGCCACCGCAATCAGCCCCAGCATTTT
NA | many | TRBJ1-5 | TRBV7-2 | CASRTGLRNQPQHF | TGTGCCAGCAGGACAGGCTTGCGCAATCAGCCCCAGCATTTT
TRBD2 | many | TRBJ2-2 | TRBV3-1 | CASSRTSGSGELFF | TGTGCCAGCAGCAGGACTAGCGGGTCCGGGGAGCTGTTTTTT
NA | few | TRBJ1-2 | TRBV6-5 | CASSYAGVNGYTF | TGTGCCAGCAGTTACGCAGGAGTGAATGGCTACACCTTC